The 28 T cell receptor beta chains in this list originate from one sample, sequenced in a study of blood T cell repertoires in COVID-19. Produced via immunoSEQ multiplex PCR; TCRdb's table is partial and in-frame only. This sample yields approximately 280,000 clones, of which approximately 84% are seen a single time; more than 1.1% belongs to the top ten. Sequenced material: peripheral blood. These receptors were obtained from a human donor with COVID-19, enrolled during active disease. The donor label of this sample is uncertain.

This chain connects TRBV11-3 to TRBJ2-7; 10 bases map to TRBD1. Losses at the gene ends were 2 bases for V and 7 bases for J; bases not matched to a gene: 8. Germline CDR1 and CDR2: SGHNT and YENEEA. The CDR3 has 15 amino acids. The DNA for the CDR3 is TGTGCCAGCAGCTTACAATCCGGGACAGGGGTTGAGCAGTACTTC. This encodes CASSLQSGTGVEQYF.

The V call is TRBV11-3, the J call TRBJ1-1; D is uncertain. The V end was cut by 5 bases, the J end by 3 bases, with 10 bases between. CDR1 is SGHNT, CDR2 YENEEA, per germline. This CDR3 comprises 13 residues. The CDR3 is CASSPDRDTEAFF. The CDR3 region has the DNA TGTGCCAGCAGCCCCGACCGGGACACTGAAGCTTTCTTT.

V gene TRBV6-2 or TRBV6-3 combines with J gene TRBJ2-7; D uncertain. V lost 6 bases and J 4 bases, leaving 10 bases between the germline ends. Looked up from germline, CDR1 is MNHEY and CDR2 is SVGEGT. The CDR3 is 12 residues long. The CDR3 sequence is CASSQWPYEQYF. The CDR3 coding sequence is TGTGCCAGCAGCCAGTGGCCTTACGAGCAGTACTTC.

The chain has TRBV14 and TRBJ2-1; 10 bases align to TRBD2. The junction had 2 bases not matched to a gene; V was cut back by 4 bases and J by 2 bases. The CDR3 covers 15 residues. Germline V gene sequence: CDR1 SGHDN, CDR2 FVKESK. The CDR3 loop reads CASSLAGGAYNEQFF. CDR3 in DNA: TGTGCCAGCAGCCTAGCGGGAGGAGCCTACAATGAGCAGTTCTTC.

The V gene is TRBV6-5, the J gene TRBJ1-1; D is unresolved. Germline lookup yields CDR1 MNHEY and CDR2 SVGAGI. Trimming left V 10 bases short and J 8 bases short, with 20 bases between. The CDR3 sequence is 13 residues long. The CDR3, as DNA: TGTGCCATTCTGAGCGCTAGGCCGGGAGAAGCTTTCTTT. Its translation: CAILSARPGEAFF.

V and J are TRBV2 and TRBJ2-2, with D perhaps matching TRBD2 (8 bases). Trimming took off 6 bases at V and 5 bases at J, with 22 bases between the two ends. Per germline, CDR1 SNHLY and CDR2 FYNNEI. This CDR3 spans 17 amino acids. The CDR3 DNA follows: TGTGCCAGCAGGGCGGGGGGACAGATAGTTTTTACCGGGGAGCTGTTTTTT. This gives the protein CASRAGGQIVFTGELFF.

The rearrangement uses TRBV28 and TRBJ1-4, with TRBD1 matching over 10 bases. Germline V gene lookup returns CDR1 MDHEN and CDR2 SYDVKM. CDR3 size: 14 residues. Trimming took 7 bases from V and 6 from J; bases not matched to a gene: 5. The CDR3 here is CASISGTGDEKLFF. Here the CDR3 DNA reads TGTGCCAGCATATCCGGGACAGGGGATGAAAAACTGTTTTTT.

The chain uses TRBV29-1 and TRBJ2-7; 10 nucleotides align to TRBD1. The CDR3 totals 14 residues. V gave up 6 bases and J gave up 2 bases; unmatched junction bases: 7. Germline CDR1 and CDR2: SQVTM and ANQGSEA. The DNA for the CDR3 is TGCAGCGTCGAATCGGGACAGGGGACCTACGAGCAGTACTTC. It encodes CSVESGQGTYEQYF.

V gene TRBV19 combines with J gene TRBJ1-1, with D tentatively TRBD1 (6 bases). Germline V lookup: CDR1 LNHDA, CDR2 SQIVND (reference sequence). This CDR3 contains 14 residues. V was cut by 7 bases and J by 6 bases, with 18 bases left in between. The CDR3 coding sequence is TGTGCCAGTAATTCGGGCAGGGGTAACGCTGAAGCTTTCTTT. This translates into CASNSGRGNAEAFF.

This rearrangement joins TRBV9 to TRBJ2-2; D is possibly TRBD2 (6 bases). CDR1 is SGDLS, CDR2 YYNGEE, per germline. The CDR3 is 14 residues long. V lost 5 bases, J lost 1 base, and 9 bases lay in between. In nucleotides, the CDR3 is TGTGCCAGCAGAGACGGGGGGAACACCGGGGAGCTGTTTTTT. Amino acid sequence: CASRDGGNTGELFF.

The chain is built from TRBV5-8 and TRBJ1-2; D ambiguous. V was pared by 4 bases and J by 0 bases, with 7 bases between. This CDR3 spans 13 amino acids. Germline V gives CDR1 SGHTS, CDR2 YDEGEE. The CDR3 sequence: CASSRESNYGYTF. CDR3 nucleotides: TGTGCCAGCAGCCGAGAGTCTAACTATGGCTACACCTTC.

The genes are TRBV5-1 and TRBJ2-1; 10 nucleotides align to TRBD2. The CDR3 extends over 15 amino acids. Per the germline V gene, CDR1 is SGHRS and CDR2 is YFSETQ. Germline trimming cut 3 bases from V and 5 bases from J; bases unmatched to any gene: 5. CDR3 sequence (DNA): TGCGCCAGCAGCTCCACTAGCGGGACCAACAATGAGCAGTTCTTC. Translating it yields CASSSTSGTNNEQFF.

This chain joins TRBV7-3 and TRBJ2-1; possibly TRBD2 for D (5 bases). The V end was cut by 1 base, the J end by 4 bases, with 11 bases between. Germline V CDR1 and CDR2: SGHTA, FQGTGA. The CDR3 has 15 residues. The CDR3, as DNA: TGTGCCAGCAGCTTAATCCGGGGAGTTTACAATGAGCAGTTCTTC. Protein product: CASSLIRGVYNEQFF.

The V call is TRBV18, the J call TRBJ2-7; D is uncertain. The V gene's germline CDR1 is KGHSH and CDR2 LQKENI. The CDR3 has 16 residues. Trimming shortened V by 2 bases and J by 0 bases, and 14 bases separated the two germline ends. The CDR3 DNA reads TGTGCCAGCTCACCAAGAGGAGACGGTAACTCCTACGAGCAGTACTTC. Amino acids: CASSPRGDGNSYEQYF.

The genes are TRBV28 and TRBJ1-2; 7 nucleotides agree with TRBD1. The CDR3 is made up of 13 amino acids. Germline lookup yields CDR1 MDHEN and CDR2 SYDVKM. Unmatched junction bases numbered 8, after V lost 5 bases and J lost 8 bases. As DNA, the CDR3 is TGTGCCAGCAGTGTCGGGACAGATGGCGGCTACACCTTC. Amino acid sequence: CASSVGTDGGYTF.

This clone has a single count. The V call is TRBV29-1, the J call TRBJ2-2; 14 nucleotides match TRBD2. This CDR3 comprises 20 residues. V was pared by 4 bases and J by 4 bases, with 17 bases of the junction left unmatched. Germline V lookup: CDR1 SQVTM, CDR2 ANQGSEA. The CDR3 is CSVVPFPGLAGVRSTGELFF. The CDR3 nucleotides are TGCAGCGTTGTACCTTTCCCGGGACTAGCGGGAGTAAGATCCACCGGGGAGCTGTTTTTT.

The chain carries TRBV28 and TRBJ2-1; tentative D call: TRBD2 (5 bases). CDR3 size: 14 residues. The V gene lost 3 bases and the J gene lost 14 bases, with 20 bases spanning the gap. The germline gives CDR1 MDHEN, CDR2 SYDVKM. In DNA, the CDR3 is TGTGCCAGCAGTTTTCGCTTCGGGATCCGTGGGGAGTTCTTC. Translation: CASSFRFGIRGEFF.

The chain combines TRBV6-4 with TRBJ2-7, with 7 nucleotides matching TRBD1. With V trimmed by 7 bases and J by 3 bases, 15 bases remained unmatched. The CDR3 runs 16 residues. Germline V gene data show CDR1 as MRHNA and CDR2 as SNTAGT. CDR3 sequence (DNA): TGTGCCAGCAATCGTGGAAACAGGGGCCCTTTCTACGAGCAGTACTTC. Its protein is CASNRGNRGPFYEQYF.

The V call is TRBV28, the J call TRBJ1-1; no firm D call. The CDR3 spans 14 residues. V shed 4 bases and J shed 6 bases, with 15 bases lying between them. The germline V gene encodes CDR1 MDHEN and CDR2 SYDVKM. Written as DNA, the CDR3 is TGTGCCAGCAGTTACTACCCGTTATTCGCTGAAGCTTTCTTT. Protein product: CASSYYPLFAEAFF.

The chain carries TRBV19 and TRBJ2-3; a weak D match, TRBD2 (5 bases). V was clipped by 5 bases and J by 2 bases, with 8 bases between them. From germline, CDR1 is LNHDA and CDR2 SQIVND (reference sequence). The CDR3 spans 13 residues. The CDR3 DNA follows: TGTGCCAGTAGTCTCGGGGTCACAGATACGCAGTATTTT. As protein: CASSLGVTDTQYF.

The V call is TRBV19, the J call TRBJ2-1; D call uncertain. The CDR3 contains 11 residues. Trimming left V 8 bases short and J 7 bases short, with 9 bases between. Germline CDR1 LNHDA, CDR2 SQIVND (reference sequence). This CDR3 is CASSSLNEQFF. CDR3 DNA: TGTGCCAGTTCGTCTTTAAATGAGCAGTTCTTC.

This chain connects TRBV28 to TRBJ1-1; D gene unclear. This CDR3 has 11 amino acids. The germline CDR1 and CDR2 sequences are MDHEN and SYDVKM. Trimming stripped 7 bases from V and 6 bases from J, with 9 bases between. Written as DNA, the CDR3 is TGTGCCAGCAATAGCATCGCTGAAGCTTTCTTT. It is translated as CASNSIAEAFF.

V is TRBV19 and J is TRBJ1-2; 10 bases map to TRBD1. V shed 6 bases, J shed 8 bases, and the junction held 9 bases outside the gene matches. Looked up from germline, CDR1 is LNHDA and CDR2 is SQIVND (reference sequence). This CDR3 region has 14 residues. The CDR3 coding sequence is TGTGCCAGTAGGGAGACAGGGGGCGGGAAAGGCTACACCTTC. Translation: CASRETGGGKGYTF.

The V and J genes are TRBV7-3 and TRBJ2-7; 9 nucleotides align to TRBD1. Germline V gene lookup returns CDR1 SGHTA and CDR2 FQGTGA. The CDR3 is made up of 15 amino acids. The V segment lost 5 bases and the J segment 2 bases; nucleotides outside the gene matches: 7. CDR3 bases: TGTGCCAGCAGCCTATCCGGGACAGGGCCCTACGAGCAGTACTTC. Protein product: CASSLSGTGPYEQYF.

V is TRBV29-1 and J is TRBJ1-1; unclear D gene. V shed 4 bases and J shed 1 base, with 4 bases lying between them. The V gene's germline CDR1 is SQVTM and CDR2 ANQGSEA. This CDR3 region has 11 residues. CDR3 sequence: CSVGQNTEAFF. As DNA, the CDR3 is TGCAGCGTTGGACAGAACACTGAAGCTTTCTTT.

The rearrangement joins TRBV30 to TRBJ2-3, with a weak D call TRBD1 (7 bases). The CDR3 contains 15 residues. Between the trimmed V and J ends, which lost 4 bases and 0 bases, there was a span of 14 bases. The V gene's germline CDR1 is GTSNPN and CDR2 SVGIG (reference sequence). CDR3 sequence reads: CAWTRQGLSTDTQYF. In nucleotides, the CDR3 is TGTGCCTGGACCCGACAGGGACTTAGCACAGATACGCAGTATTTT.

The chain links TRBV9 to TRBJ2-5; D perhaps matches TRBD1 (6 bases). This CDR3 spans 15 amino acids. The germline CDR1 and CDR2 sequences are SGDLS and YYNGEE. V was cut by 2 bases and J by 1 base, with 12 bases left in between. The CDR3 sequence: CASSVGGRGQETQYF. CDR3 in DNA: TGTGCCAGCAGCGTTGGGGGCAGGGGCCAAGAGACCCAGTACTTC.

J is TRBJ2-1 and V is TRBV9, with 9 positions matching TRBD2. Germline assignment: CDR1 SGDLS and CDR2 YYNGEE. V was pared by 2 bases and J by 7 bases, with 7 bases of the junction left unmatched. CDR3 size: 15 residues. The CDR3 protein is CASSVRDSGRNEQFF. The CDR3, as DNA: TGTGCCAGCAGCGTTCGGGATAGCGGGAGAAATGAGCAGTTCTTC.